This T cell receptor (beta chain) stems from a study of shared clonotypes between healthy human individuals. Deep-level assay runs were performed. Sequenced by immunoSEQ multiplex PCR; TCRdb stores in-frame clones only, minus some. The sample consists of about 2.4 million clones, approximately 93% of them appearing once. All of the donors resided in Nashville, Tennessee, and each was a Caucasian adult. There are 14 residues in the CDR3. CDR1 is ENHRY, CDR2 SYGVKD, per germline. V gave up 4 bases and J gave up 2 bases; unmatched junction bases: 5. The V gene is TRBV10-3, the J gene TRBJ2-7, with 7 bases aligning to TRBD2. The receptor was isolated from a man between 18 and 29 years old in good health. Some clones in this sample may be carry-over from other donors' samples. Sequencing was carried out using naive CD4+ T cells from PBMCs. As to subset: CD45RA+ positively selected. CDR3 coding DNA: TGTGCCATCAGTGCGGCGGGAGCCACCTACGAGCAGTACTTC. Translating gives CAISAAGATYEQYF.